The clone carrying this TCR beta chain was recorded once. The data belong to a study of blood T cell repertoires in COVID-19. Study in general: Collection of acute and convalescent COVID-19 samples took place in the United States, Italy and Spain. PBMCs, B-cell-depleted T cells, or T cells were the source of the cDNA or gDNA that made up the material.

Authors' data handling: Estimates of nucleated cell counts were drawn from the amplification of reference gene primers. The assay was immunoSEQ multiplex PCR, and TCRdb's table has in-frame clones only and misses some. V, J and clone size are those of that table, while D and trimming were read from the DNA. The top ten clones hold 6% to 9% of a sample with roughly 250,000 clones, about nine tenths of them seen once. The germline V gene has CDR1 DFQATT and CDR2 SNEGSKA (reference sequence). Trimming took off 3 bases at V and 3 bases at J, with 12 bases between the two ends. CDR3 length: 14 residues. The TCR originated in a man in his fifties or sixties who had recovered from COVID-19. The chain is built from TRBV20-1 and TRBJ1-5; D not resolved. What was sequenced was peripheral blood. This chain's CDR3 is CSASHGRTNQPQHF. The CDR3 bases are TGCAGTGCTAGTCATGGCCGTACCAATCAGCCCCAGCATTTT.